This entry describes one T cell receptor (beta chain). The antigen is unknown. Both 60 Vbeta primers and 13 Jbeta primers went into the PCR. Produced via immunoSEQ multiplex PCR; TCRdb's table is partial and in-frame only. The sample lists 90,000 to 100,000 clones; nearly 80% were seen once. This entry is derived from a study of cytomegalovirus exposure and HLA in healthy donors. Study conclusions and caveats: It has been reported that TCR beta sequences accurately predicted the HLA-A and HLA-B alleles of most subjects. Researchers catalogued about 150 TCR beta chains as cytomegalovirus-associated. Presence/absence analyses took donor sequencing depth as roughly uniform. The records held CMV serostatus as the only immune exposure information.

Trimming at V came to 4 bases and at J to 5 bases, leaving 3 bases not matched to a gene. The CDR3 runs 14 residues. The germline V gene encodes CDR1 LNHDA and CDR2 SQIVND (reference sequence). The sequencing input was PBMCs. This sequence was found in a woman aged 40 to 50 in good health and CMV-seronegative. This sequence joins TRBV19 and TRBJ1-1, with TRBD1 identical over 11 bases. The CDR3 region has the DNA TGTGCCAGTAGTACGGACAGGGGGCGAACTGAAGCTTTCTTT. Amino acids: CASSTDRGRTEAFF.